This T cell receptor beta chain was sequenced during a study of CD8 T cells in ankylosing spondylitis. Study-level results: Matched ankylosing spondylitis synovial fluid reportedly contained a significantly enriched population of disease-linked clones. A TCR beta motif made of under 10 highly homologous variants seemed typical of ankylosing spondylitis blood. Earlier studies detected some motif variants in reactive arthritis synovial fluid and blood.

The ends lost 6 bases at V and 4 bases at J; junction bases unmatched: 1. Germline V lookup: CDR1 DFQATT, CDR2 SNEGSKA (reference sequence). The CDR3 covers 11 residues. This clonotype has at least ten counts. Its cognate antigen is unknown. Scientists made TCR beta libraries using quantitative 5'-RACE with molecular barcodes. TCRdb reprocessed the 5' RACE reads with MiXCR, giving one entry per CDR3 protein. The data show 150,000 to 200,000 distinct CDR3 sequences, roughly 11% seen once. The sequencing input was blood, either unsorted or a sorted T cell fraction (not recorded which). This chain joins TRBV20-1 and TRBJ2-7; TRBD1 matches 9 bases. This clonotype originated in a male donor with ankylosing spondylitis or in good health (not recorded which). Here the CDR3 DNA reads TGCAGTGCCGGGACAGGGTACGAGCAGTACTTC. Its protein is CSAGTGYEQYF.